These 26 T cell receptor beta chains were sequenced from one sample in a study of blood T cell repertoires in COVID-19 (dated by TCRdb to between 2020 and 2021). Libraries were built with the immunoSEQ multiplex PCR assay. Here the immuneACCESS table is served through TCRdb, limited to in-frame sequences with V and J called. Missing clones are a known gap in these copies; in checked studies unresolved V genes cover under half, and the rest lacks a known reason. The sample includes 250,000 to 300,000 clones, with 80% to 90% observed a single time. Approximately 2% of the sample is taken by the ten largest. Sequencing was performed on PBMCs or T cells enriched from blood (not recorded which). All receptors derive from a woman aged 45-60 years who had recovered from COVID-19.

V is TRBV5-4 and J is TRBJ1-1, with TRBD1 matching over 9 bases. The V gene's germline CDR1 is SGHNT and CDR2 YYREEE (reference sequence). The ends lost 4 bases at V and 6 bases at J; junction bases unmatched: 4. The CDR3 has 13 amino acids. Here the CDR3 reads CASSRDRVPEAFF. In DNA form, the CDR3 reads TGTGCCAGCAGCCGGGACAGGGTACCTGAAGCTTTCTTT.

The chain couples TRBV28 to TRBJ2-2; tentative D call: TRBD2 (7 bases). The length of the CDR3 is 15 residues. Germline values: CDR1 MDHEN, CDR2 SYDVKM. Trimming stripped 6 bases from V and 6 bases from J, with 17 bases between. The CDR3 DNA reads TGTGCCAGCAGCCCCGGGGGGCGATTATCCGGGGAGCTGTTTTTT. Encoded protein: CASSPGGRLSGELFF.

The rearrangement links TRBV7-9 to TRBJ2-7; the match to TRBD2 covers 10 bases. Unmatched junction bases numbered 19, after V lost 10 bases and J lost 1 base. The CDR3 sequence is 18 residues long. Per germline, CDR1 SEHNR and CDR2 FQNEAQ (reference sequence). In DNA, the CDR3 is TGTGCCACTACCCCTTCCGGGACTAGCGTCCGTCGATCCTACGAGCAGTACTTC. Encoded protein: CATTPSGTSVRRSYEQYF.

The chain joins TRBV28 to TRBJ1-3; TRBD1 matches 9 bases. V dropped 11 bases and J dropped 5; count of bases not matched to a gene: 13. The CDR3 sequence is 15 residues long. Germline V gene sequence: CDR1 MDHEN, CDR2 SYDVKM. CDR3 region: CAVYPRDRDRNTIYF. Written as DNA, the CDR3 is TGTGCCGTATACCCCCGGGACAGGGATAGAAACACCATATATTTT.

V usage is TRBV11-2 and J usage is TRBJ1-5; unclear D gene. The length of the CDR3 is 17 residues. The V end lost 5 bases, the J end lost 3 bases, and 20 bases lay between the germline ends. Per the germline V gene, CDR1 is SGHAT and CDR2 is FQNNGV. DNA for the CDR3: TGTGCCAGCAGCCCAAGTAAGCGGTTATCCCTCAATCAGCCCCAGCATTTT. The encoded protein is CASSPSKRLSLNQPQHF. Supplemented by reference TRBV11-2 and TRBJ1-5, the full variable domain reads EAGVAQSPRYKIIEKRQSVAFWCNPISGHATLYWYQQILGQGPKLLIQFQNNGVVDDSQLPKDRFSAERLKGVDSTLKIQPAKLEDSAVYLCASSPSKRLSLNQPQHFGDGTRLSIL.

The chain uses TRBV7-8 and TRBJ2-7, with TRBD2 identical over 7 bases. This CDR3 is 15 amino acids long. The germline CDR1 and CDR2 sequences are SGHVS and FQNEAQ. V trimming: 1 base; J trimming: 1 base; junction bases outside the gene matches: 4. CDR3 amino acids: CASSLVPGLSYEQYF. The DNA of the CDR3 is TGTGCCAGCAGCTTAGTCCCGGGACTATCCTACGAGCAGTACTTC.

The CDR3 spells CSASPPGRANYGYTF. The CDR3 bases are TGCAGTGCCAGTCCTCCTGGCAGGGCTAACTATGGCTACACCTTC. The chain carries TRBV20-1 and TRBJ1-2; possible D gene TRBD1, 5 bases. Looked up from germline, CDR1 is DFQATT and CDR2 is SNEGSKA (reference sequence). V lost 6 bases and J lost 0, with 17 bases in between. CDR3 length equals 15 residues.

This clone was picked up a small number of times. V usage is TRBV3-1 (or the pseudogene TRBV3-2) and J usage is TRBJ2-1; D remains ambiguous. CDR3 length: 12 amino acids. Trimming left V 1 base short and J 10 bases short, with 8 bases between. Germline values: CDR1 LGHDT, CDR2 YNNKEL (reference sequence). CDR3 loop: CASSQALVEQFF. The CDR3 nucleotides read TGTGCCAGCAGCCAAGCCCTCGTCGAGCAGTTCTTC.

This chain joins TRBV19 and TRBJ1-6; D is unclear. The germline V gene has CDR1 LNHDA and CDR2 SQIVND (reference sequence). This CDR3 contains 13 residues. V lost 3 bases to trimming and J lost 12 bases, with 12 bases between them. DNA for the CDR3: TGTGCCAGTAGTATTGTCGGGGAAGGACCCCTCCACTTT. Translated, it gives CASSIVGEGPLHF.

This clone is a singleton in its sample. The chain recombines TRBV5-1 with TRBJ2-7; 8 bases map to TRBD1. The CDR3 has 16 residues. Germline V gene data show CDR1 as SGHRS and CDR2 as YFSETQ. With V trimmed by 3 bases and J by 0 bases, 8 bases remained unmatched. DNA of the CDR3: TGCGCCAGCAGCTCAAGGCCGGGACAGGTCTCCTACGAGCAGTACTTC. Translating gives CASSSRPGQVSYEQYF. The entire variable domain, with the rest obtained from reference TRBV5-1 and TRBJ2-7, is as follows: KAGVTQTPRYLIKTRGQQVTLSCSPISGHRSVSWYQQTPGQGLQFLFEYFSETQRNKGNFPGRFSGRQFSNSRSEMNVSTLELGDSALYLCASSSRPGQVSYEQYFGPGTRLTVT.

The chain couples TRBV25-1 to TRBJ1-1, with D possibly being TRBD1 (5 bases). The CDR3 loop spans 13 amino acids. In germline, CDR1 is MGHDK, CDR2 SYGVNS. Trimming cost V 7 bases and J 5 bases, with 14 bases left between them. CDR3 residues: CASKGEGMTEAFF. CDR3 sequence (DNA): TGTGCCAGCAAAGGGGAGGGGATGACTGAAGCTTTCTTT.

The V and J genes are TRBV4-2 and TRBJ2-3; TRBD2 might be the D (5 bases). Trimming cost V 0 bases and J 2 bases, with 15 bases left between them. Per germline, CDR1 LGHNA and CDR2 YNFKEQ. The CDR3 loop spans 17 amino acids. The CDR3 spells CASSQDRSGFNTDTQYF. The CDR3 DNA sequence: TGTGCCAGCAGCCAAGATCGGAGCGGCTTTAACACAGATACGCAGTATTTT.

This clone has a handful of counts. This chain uses TRBV5-6 with TRBJ2-2; D possibly corresponds to TRBD2 (5 bases). The V and J ends lost 1 base and 1 base respectively, with 11 bases between them. This CDR3 comprises 16 residues. CDR1 is SGHDT and CDR2 is YYEEEE in the germline V gene. This CDR3 reads CASSLYRERNTGELFF. The DNA of the CDR3 is TGTGCCAGCAGCTTGTATCGGGAAAGGAACACCGGGGAGCTGTTTTTT.

A single count supports this clone. The rearrangement joins TRBV4-1 to TRBJ1-2; a weak D match, TRBD1 (5 bases). Germline V lookup: CDR1 MGHRA, CDR2 YSYEKL. Between the trimmed V and J ends, which lost 1 base and 3 bases, there was a span of 12 bases. This CDR3 spans 15 amino acids. DNA for the CDR3: TGCGCCAGCAGCCAAGTTGGAGGGGTTGACTATGGCTACACCTTC. Translated: CASSQVGGVDYGYTF.

This chain links TRBV5-1 with TRBJ1-3; the D gene is possibly TRBD1 (5 bases). This CDR3 contains 15 residues. V lost 0 bases to trimming and J lost 2 bases, with 9 bases between them. Germline CDR1 is SGHRS and CDR2 is YFSETQ. CDR3 in amino acids: CASSLVPGTGNTIYF. The CDR3 region has the DNA TGCGCCAGCAGCTTGGTACCAGGGACTGGAAACACCATATATTTT.

The chain recombines TRBV19 with TRBJ2-1, with D unclear. Germline CDR1 is LNHDA and CDR2 is SQIVND (reference sequence). CDR3 length equals 11 residues. Trimming stripped 5 bases from V and 12 bases from J, with 11 bases between. For the CDR3, the DNA is TGTGCCAGTAGTGGGCACATACGGCAGTTCTTC. Amino acids: CASSGHIRQFF.

This clone appeared a few times. The rearrangement joins TRBV2 to TRBJ1-5; perhaps TRBD1 as D (5 bases). Germline V gene lookup returns CDR1 SNHLY and CDR2 FYNNEI. V was cut by 4 bases and J by 3 bases, with 13 bases left in between. This CDR3 is 15 amino acids long. The CDR3 DNA reads TGTGCCAGCAGTGGGACACCTGTCCTCAATCAGCCCCAGCATTTT. Translation gives CASSGTPVLNQPQHF.

The table lists this clone with a count of one. The chain carries TRBV5-1 and TRBJ2-2; TRBD2 is a possible D gene (7 bases). V gave up 6 bases and J gave up 4 bases, with 16 bases separating them. The CDR3 is 15 residues long. Germline values: CDR1 SGHRS, CDR2 YFSETQ. This chain's CDR3 is CASTSGRGRTGELFF. The CDR3, as DNA: TGCGCCAGCACCTCCGGGCGGGGGCGCACCGGGGAGCTGTTTTTT.

In DNA form, the CDR3 reads TGCAGCGTACTGGGGGGGACTACCCTCACAGATACGCAGTATTTT. It specifies CSVLGGTTLTDTQYF. The V call is TRBV29-1, the J call TRBJ2-3; 7 bases match TRBD2. The CDR3 loop spans 15 amino acids. From germline, CDR1 is SQVTM and CDR2 ANQGSEA. J was trimmed by 2 bases and V by 6 bases; bases with no gene match: 11.

The chain employs TRBV5-1 and TRBJ1-1, with D perhaps matching TRBD1 (5 bases). Trimming stripped 1 base from V and 5 bases from J, with 18 bases between. This CDR3 is 16 amino acids long. Germline loops: CDR1 SGHRS, CDR2 YFSETQ. As DNA, the CDR3 is TGCGCCAGCAGCTTGCAGGGTGTGTTCGGAGGGACTGAAGCTTTCTTT. This gives the protein CASSLQGVFGGTEAFF.

Only a few counts were recorded for this clone. The chain recombines TRBV28 with TRBJ1-6, with a weak D call TRBD1 (5 bases). CDR3 length: 18 residues. The V gene's germline CDR1 is MDHEN and CDR2 SYDVKM. Trimming took 2 bases from V and 1 from J, leaving 15 bases between them. The CDR3 here is CASSLRAGLGSYNSPLHF. The CDR3 region has the DNA TGTGCCAGCAGTTTAAGGGCAGGGTTGGGTTCCTATAATTCACCCCTCCACTTT.

The V call is TRBV5-1, the J call TRBJ2-2, with 7 bases identical to TRBD1. V shed 5 bases and J 0 bases; nucleotides not matched to a gene: 7. Germline values: CDR1 SGHRS, CDR2 YFSETQ. This CDR3 comprises 16 residues. For the CDR3, the DNA is TGCGCCAGCAGAACAGGACAGGCGGCGAACACCGGGGAGCTGTTTTTT. This encodes CASRTGQAANTGELFF. Using reference TRBV5-1 and TRBJ2-2 for the parts outside the CDR3, the full variable domain is KAGVTQTPRYLIKTRGQQVTLSCSPISGHRSVSWYQQTPGQGLQFLFEYFSETQRNKGNFPGRFSGRQFSNSRSEMNVSTLELGDSALYLCASRTGQAANTGELFFGEGSRLTVL.

Turning to this clone: At one end the junction does not follow the germline gene, possibly because of a read error. V gene TRBV3-1 (or the pseudogene TRBV3-2) combines with J gene TRBJ2-5, with 7 nucleotides matching TRBD2. Germline V lookup: CDR1 LGHDT, CDR2 YNNKEL (reference sequence). The CDR3 runs to 15 residues. CDR3 amino acids: CASSQGAGDAALRDF. CDR3 DNA sequence: TGTGCCAGCAGCCAAGGGGCGGGGGACGCAGCCCTCCGGGACTTC.

This clone was detected a few times. The CDR3 here is CASSGGPSYGYTF. CDR3 sequence (DNA): TGTGCCAGCAGTGGCGGGCCCTCCTATGGCTACACCTTC. The chain joins TRBV28 to TRBJ1-2; D call uncertain. CDR3 length: 13 amino acids. Germline CDR1 reads MDHEN; CDR2 reads SYDVKM. V dropped 5 bases and J dropped 4 bases, with 11 bases sitting between them.

This clone was seen just once. The chain joins TRBV29-1 to TRBJ2-7; D not resolved. CDR1 SQVTM and CDR2 ANQGSEA come from the germline V gene. Trimming left V 6 bases short and J 7 bases short, with 13 bases between. This CDR3 has 11 amino acids. CDR3 coding DNA: TGCAGCGTGATGTCAGGTCGGGAGCAGTACTTC. Encoded protein: CSVMSGREQYF.

This chain uses TRBV2 with TRBJ1-1; D may be TRBD1 (6 bases). This CDR3 is 14 amino acids long. Trimming cost V 3 bases and J 4 bases, with 12 bases left between them. The germline CDR1 and CDR2 sequences are SNHLY and FYNNEI. The CDR3 sequence is CASSENSRGTEAFF. In DNA form, the CDR3 reads TGTGCCAGCAGTGAGAATTCCAGGGGCACTGAAGCTTTCTTT.